Below, 20 T cell receptor beta chains from the same sample are listed, as sequenced in a study of blood T cell repertoires in COVID-19. Generated by immunoSEQ multiplex PCR, the TCRdb table keeps only in-frame clones and is missing some. This table has tens of thousands of clones, roughly 88% appearing once. The sample was peripheral blood. All receptors derive from a middle-aged man with active COVID-19.

Only one count was recorded for this clone. This chain uses TRBV6-5 with TRBJ2-7, with D possibly TRBD1 on 7 matching bases. Germline lookup yields CDR1 MNHEY and CDR2 SVGAGI. V lost 0 bases to trimming and J lost 1 base, with 13 bases between them. The CDR3 runs to 16 residues. DNA for the CDR3: TGTGCCAGCAGTTACTCGATTCCAGGGGGGTCCTACGAGCAGTACTTC. Amino acid sequence: CASSYSIPGGSYEQYF.

The genes are TRBV6-1 and TRBJ2-1, with D unresolved. With 2 bases removed from V and 6 bases from J, the gap between germline ends came to 14 bases. This CDR3 contains 15 residues. In germline, CDR1 is MNHNS, CDR2 SASEGT. The CDR3 here is CASSERSRRINEQFF. The CDR3 DNA is TGTGCCAGCAGTGAACGGAGTAGGAGAATCAATGAGCAGTTCTTC.

The rearrangement links TRBV5-5 to TRBJ1-2; 8 bases align to TRBD1. There are 15 residues in the CDR3. Looked up from germline, CDR1 is SGHKS and CDR2 is YYEKEE (reference sequence). Trimming removed 3 bases from V and 3 bases from J; junction bases left unmatched: 7. The CDR3 reads CASSSTGAGYYGYTF. The CDR3 DNA follows: TGTGCCAGCAGCTCGACAGGGGCGGGGTACTATGGCTACACCTTC.

The chain uses TRBV7-2 and TRBJ1-2, with D tentatively TRBD1 (5 bases). With 5 bases removed from V and 2 bases from J, the gap between germline ends came to 9 bases. Germline values: CDR1 SGHTA, CDR2 FQGNSA. This CDR3 spans 13 amino acids. DNA for the CDR3: TGTGCCAGCAGCCCGGACAAGAACTATGGCTACACCTTC. Translation: CASSPDKNYGYTF.

V usage is TRBV9 and J usage is TRBJ1-2; a possible D gene is TRBD1 (5 bases). Deletions cut 3 bases from V and 4 bases from J, with 16 bases between. CDR1 is SGDLS, CDR2 YYNGEE, per germline. CDR3 size: 15 residues. For the CDR3, the DNA is TGTGCCAGCAGCGCGAGCCAGGGTCCCATCTATGGCTACACCTTC. Amino acid sequence: CASSASQGPIYGYTF.

The chain carries TRBV7-8 and TRBJ1-3; D is unresolved. The V gene lost 4 bases and the J gene lost 0 bases, with 13 bases spanning the gap. CDR1 SGHVS and CDR2 FQNEAQ come from the germline V gene. The CDR3 consists of 16 residues. The DNA for the CDR3 is TGTGCCAGCAGCTCCCGGATTGAGGCCTCTGGAAACACCATATATTTT. Translating it yields CASSSRIEASGNTIYF.

The J gene is TRBJ1-5, the V gene TRBV21-1; TRBD1, the D gene given by the table, was not confirmed from the DNA. TRBV21-1 represents a pseudogene. This CDR3 has 14 residues. In nucleotides, the CDR3 is TGTGCCAGCAGCAACCATTACAGGGTTCAGCCCCAGCATTTT. Translated, it gives CASSNHYRVQPQHF.

CDR3 residues: CASSLAALGGGGPGELFF. CDR3 bases: TGCGCCAGCAGCTTGGCCGCCCTTGGCGGGGGCGGCCCCGGGGAGCTGTTTTTT. The rearrangement joins TRBV5-1 to TRBJ2-2, with D perhaps TRBD2 (7 bases). The CDR3 spans 18 residues. Germline V gene lookup returns CDR1 SGHRS and CDR2 YFSETQ. Deletions cut 0 bases from V and 6 bases from J, with 21 bases between.

The rearrangement joins TRBV7-2 to TRBJ2-1, with 7 bases identical to TRBD2. CDR3 length equals 14 residues. The V and J ends lost 3 bases and 6 bases, in that order; junction bases with no gene match: 5. Germline V lookup: CDR1 SGHTA, CDR2 FQGNSA. In nucleotides, the CDR3 is TGTGCCAGCAGCTTGGGGGGGGTCGTCAATGAGCAGTTCTTC. Its protein is CASSLGGVVNEQFF.

The V and J genes are TRBV7-2 and TRBJ1-2, with 7 bases identical to TRBD1. The CDR3 totals 14 residues. Germline V gene data show CDR1 as SGHTA and CDR2 as FQGNSA. Trimming cost V 3 bases and J 7 bases; bases outside gene matches: 8. Here the CDR3 reads CASSFETGHRGYTF. CDR3 coding DNA: TGTGCCAGCAGCTTCGAGACAGGGCATCGTGGCTACACCTTC. Looking up the rest from reference TRBV7-2 and TRBJ1-2 gives the full variable domain: GAGVSQSPSNKVTEKGKDVELRCDPISGHTALYWYRQSLGQGLEFLIYFQGNSAPDKSGLPSDRFSAERTGGSVSTLTIQRTQQEDSAVYLCASSFETGHRGYTFGSGTRLTVV.

The chain couples TRBV27 to TRBJ1-2, with 7 positions matching TRBD1. This CDR3 spans 13 amino acids. Per the germline V gene, CDR1 is MNHEY and CDR2 is SMNVEV (reference sequence). V lost 2 bases, J lost 8 bases, and 5 bases stayed unmatched. The CDR3 nucleotides read TGTGCCAGCAGTTTAAGACAGGGACACGGCTACACCTTC. This codes for CASSLRQGHGYTF.

This chain connects TRBV27 to TRBJ2-3; the match to TRBD2 covers 7 bases. The CDR3 length is 15 residues. Germline assignment: CDR1 MNHEY and CDR2 SMNVEV (reference sequence). The V and J ends lost 3 bases and 2 bases, in that order; junction bases with no gene match: 5. The CDR3: CASSFSGTITDTQYF. The CDR3 region has the DNA TGTGCCAGCAGTTTTTCCGGGACTATCACAGATACGCAGTATTTT.

The V call is TRBV7-3, the J call TRBJ2-2, with 8 positions matching TRBD1. J was trimmed by 0 bases and V by 3 bases; bases with no gene match: 3. CDR3 length equals 16 residues. In germline, CDR1 is SGHTA, CDR2 FQGTGA. The CDR3 region is CASSFSGGPNTGELFF. The CDR3 bases are TGTGCCAGCAGCTTTTCAGGGGGCCCGAACACCGGGGAGCTGTTTTTT.

The rearrangement links TRBV18 to TRBJ2-2; D remains unclear. Germline V gives CDR1 KGHSH, CDR2 LQKENI. Trimming left V 2 bases short and J 1 base short, with 8 bases between. This CDR3 is built from 15 residues. CDR3 DNA sequence: TGTGCCAGCTCACCAGGTAGAGGGAACACCGGGGAGCTGTTTTTT. Translated: CASSPGRGNTGELFF. Supplemented by reference TRBV18 and TRBJ2-2, the full variable domain reads NAGVMQNPRHLVRRRGQEARLRCSPMKGHSHVYWYRQLPEEGLKFMVYLQKENIIDESGMPKERFSAEFPKEGPSILRIQQVVRGDSAAYFCASSPGRGNTGELFFGEGSRLTVL.

The chain couples TRBV7-9 to TRBJ1-1; D not certain. V lost 5 bases and J lost 0, with 10 bases in between. This CDR3 comprises 14 residues. Germline lookup yields CDR1 SEHNR and CDR2 FQNEAQ (reference sequence). The CDR3, as DNA: TGTGCCAGCAGCCACCCAGTTATGAACACTGAAGCTTTCTTT. As protein: CASSHPVMNTEAFF.

The J gene is TRBJ1-2, the V gene TRBV2; TRBD1 is a possible D gene (5 bases). The CDR3 runs 13 residues. Germline V gives CDR1 SNHLY, CDR2 FYNNEI. With 8 bases removed from V and 0 bases from J, the gap between germline ends came to 10 bases. CDR3 protein: CASGGAPNYGYTF. DNA for the CDR3: TGTGCCAGCGGCGGGGCTCCTAACTATGGCTACACCTTC.

The gene calls are TRBV7-9 and TRBJ2-5; D unclear. The CDR3 runs to 15 residues. The germline V gene has CDR1 SEHNR and CDR2 FQNEAQ (reference sequence). V gave up 7 bases and J gave up 1 base, with 16 bases separating them. The CDR3 sequence: CASKLESTLQETQYF. The DNA of the CDR3 is TGTGCCAGCAAATTAGAATCGACTCTCCAAGAGACCCAGTACTTC.

CDR3: CASSSLDRPNYGYTF. CDR3 sequence (DNA): TGTGCCAGCAGCTCGTTGGACAGGCCCAACTATGGCTACACCTTC. This chain links TRBV7-8 with TRBJ1-2; 7 positions agree with TRBD1. The V and J ends lost 4 bases and 2 bases, in that order; junction bases with no gene match: 7. Germline CDR1 SGHVS, CDR2 FQNEAQ. The CDR3 totals 15 residues.

The rearrangement links TRBV6-1 to TRBJ1-5; possibly TRBD1 for D (6 bases). V lost 5 bases and J 7 bases, leaving 18 bases between the germline ends. The CDR3 sequence is 15 residues long. The germline gives CDR1 MNHNS, CDR2 SASEGT. The chain's CDR3 is CASSPEGGSKQPQHF. CDR3 bases: TGTGCCAGCAGTCCTGAGGGGGGGTCGAAACAGCCCCAGCATTTT.

The J gene is TRBJ1-2, the V gene TRBV19, with TRBD1 matching 9 bases. Germline values: CDR1 LNHDA, CDR2 SQIVND (reference sequence). The CDR3 spans 15 residues. V shed 4 bases and J 3 bases; nucleotides not matched to a gene: 6. CDR3: CASSTTWTGDYGYTF. The DNA of the CDR3 is TGTGCCAGTAGTACCACTTGGACAGGGGACTATGGCTACACCTTC.